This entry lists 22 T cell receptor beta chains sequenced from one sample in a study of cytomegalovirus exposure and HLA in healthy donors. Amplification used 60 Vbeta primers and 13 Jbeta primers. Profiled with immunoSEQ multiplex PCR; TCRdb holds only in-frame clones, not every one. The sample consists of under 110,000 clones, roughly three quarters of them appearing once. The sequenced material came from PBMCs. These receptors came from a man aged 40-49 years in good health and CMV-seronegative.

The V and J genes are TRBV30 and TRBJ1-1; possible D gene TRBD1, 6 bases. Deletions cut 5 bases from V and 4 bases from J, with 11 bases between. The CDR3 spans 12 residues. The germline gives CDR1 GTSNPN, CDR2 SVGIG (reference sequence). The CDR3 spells CAWSPGVTEAFF. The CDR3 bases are TGTGCCTGGTCTCCAGGGGTCACTGAAGCTTTCTTT.

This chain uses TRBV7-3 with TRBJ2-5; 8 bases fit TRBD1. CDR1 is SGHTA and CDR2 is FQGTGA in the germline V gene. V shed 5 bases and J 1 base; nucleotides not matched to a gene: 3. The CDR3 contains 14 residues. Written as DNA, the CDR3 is TGTGCCAGCAGCCGTACAGGGGGCCAAGAGACCCAGTACTTC. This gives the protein CASSRTGGQETQYF.

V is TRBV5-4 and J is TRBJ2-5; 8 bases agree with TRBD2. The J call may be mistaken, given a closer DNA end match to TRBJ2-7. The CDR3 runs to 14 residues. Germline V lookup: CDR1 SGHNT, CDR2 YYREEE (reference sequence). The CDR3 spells CASTSGGRNSEQYF. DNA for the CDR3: TGTGCCAGCACCTCGGGGGGGCGGAACAGCGAGCAGTACTTC.

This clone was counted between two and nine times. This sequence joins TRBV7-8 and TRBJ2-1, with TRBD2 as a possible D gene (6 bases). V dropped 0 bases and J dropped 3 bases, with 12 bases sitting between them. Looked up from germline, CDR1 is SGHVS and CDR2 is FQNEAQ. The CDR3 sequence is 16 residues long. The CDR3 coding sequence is TGTGCCAGCAGCTTAGCAAGACTAGGGTACTACAATGAGCAGTTCTTC. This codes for CASSLARLGYYNEQFF.

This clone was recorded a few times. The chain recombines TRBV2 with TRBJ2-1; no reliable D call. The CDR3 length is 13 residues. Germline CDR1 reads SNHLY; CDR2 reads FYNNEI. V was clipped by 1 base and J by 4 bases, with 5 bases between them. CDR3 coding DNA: TGTGCCAGCAGTGAAGGAACATACAATGAGCAGTTCTTC. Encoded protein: CASSEGTYNEQFF.

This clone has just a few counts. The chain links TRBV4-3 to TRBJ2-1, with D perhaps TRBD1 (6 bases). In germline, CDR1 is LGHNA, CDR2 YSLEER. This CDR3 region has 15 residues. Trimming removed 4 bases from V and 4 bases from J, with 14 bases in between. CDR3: CASSREPGTYNEQFF. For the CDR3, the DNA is TGCGCCAGCAGCCGAGAACCCGGGACATACAATGAGCAGTTCTTC.

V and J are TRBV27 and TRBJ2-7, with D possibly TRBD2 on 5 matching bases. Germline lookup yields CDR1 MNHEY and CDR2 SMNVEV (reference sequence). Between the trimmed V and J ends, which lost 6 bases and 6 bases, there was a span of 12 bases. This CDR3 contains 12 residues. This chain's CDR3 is CASSLGVGEQYF. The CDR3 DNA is TGTGCCAGCAGCTTGGGAGTGGGCGAGCAGTACTTC.

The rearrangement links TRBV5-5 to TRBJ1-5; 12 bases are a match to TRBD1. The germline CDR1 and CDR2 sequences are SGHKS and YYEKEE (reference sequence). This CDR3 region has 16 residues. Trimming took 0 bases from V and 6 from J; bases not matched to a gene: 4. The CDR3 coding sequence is TGTGCCAGCAGCTTGGCGGGGACAGGGGGCGGTCAGCCCCAGCATTTT. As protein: CASSLAGTGGGQPQHF.

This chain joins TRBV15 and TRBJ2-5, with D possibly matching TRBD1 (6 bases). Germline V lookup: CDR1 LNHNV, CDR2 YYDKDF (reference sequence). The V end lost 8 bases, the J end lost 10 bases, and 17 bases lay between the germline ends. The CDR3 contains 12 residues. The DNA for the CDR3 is TGTGCCACCGGGGGCATTAAAGGGATCCAGTACTTC. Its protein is CATGGIKGIQYF.

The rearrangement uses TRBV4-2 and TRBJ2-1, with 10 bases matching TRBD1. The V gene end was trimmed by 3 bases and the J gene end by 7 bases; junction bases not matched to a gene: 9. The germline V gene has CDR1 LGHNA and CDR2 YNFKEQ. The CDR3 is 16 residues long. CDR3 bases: TGTGCCAGCAGCCAGGTAGACAGGGGGCGTGGGAATGAGCAGTTCTTC. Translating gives CASSQVDRGRGNEQFF.

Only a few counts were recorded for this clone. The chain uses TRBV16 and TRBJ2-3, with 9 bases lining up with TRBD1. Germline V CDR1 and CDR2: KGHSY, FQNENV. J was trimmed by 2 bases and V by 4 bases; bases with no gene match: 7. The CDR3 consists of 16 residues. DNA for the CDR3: TGTGCCAGCAGCCCGTGGACAGGGGCCCTCACAGATACGCAGTATTTT. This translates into CASSPWTGALTDTQYF.

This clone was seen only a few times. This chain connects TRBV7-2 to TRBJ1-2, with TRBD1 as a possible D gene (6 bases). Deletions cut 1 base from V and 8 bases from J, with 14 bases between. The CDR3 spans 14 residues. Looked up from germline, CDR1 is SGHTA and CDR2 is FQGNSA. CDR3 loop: CASSLEGGALGYTF. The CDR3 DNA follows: TGTGCCAGCAGCTTAGAGGGGGGGGCGCTCGGCTACACCTTC.

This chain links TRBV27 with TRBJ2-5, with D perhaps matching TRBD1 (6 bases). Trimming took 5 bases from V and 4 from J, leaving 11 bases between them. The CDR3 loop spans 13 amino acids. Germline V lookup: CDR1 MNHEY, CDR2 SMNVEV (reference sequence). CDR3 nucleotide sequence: TGTGCCAGCAGTGTCAGGGGTGGAGAGACCCAGTACTTC. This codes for CASSVRGGETQYF.

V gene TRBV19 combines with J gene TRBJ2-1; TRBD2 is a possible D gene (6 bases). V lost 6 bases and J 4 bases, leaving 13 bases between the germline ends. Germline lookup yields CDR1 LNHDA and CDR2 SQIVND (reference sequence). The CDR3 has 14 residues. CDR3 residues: CASRASGQYNEQFF. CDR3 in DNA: TGTGCCAGTAGGGCAAGCGGGCAGTACAATGAGCAGTTCTTC.

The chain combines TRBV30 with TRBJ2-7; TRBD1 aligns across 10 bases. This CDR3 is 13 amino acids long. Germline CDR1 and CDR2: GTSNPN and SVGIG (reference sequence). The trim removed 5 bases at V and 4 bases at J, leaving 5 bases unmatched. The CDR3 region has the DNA TGTGCCTGGGGACAGGGGGGGGATTACGAGCAGTACTTC. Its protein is CAWGQGGDYEQYF.

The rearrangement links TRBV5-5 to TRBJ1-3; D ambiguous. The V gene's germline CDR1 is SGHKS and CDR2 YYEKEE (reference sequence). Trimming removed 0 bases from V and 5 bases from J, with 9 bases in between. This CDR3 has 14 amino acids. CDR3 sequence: CASSLAARRNTIYF. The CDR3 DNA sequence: TGTGCCAGCAGCTTGGCGGCCAGGAGAAACACCATATATTTT. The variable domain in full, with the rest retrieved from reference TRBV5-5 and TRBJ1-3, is DAGVTQSPTHLIKTRGQQVTLRCSPISGHKSVSWYQQVLGQGPQFIFQYYEKEERGRGNFPDRFSARQFPNYSSELNVNALLLGDSALYLCASSLAARRNTIYFGEGSWLTVV.

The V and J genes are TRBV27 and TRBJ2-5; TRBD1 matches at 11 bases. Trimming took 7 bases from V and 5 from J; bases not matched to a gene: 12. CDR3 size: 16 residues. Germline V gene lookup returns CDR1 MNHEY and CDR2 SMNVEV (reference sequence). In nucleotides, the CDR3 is TGTGCCAGCACCCCTACCGGACAGGGGGCGTGGGAGACCCAGTACTTC. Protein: CASTPTGQGAWETQYF.

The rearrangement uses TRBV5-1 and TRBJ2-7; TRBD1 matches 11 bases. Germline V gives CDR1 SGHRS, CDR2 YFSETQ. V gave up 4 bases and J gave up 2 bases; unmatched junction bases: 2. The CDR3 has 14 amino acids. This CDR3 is CASSGQGATYEQYF. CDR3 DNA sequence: TGCGCCAGCAGCGGACAGGGGGCTACCTACGAGCAGTACTTC.

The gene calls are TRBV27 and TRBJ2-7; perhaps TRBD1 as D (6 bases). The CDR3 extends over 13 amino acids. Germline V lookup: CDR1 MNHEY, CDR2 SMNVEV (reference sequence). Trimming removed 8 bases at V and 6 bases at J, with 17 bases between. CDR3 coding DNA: TGTGCCAGCGGCCCGATGGCAGGGGTCGAGCAGTACGTC. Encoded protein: CASGPMAGVEQYV.

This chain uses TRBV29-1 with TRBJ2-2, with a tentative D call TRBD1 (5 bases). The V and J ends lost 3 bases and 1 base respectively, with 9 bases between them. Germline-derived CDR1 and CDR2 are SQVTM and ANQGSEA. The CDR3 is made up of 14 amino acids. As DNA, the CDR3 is TGCAGCGTTGAGGCACAGGAGAACACCGGGGAGCTGTTTTTT. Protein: CSVEAQENTGELFF.

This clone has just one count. The DNA of the CDR3 is TGTGCCATCAGTGGTACAACAGGGGCGATCGACAATGAGCAGTTCTTC. It yields the protein CAISGTTGAIDNEQFF. This chain links TRBV10-3 with TRBJ2-1; TRBD1 aligns across 7 bases. Germline CDR1 is ENHRY and CDR2 is SYGVKD. This CDR3 region has 16 residues. V was clipped by 4 bases and J by 5 bases; unmatched bases: 11.

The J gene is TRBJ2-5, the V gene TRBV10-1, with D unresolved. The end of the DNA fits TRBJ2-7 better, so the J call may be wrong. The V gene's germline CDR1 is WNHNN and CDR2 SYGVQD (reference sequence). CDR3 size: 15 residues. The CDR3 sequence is CASSESIMDSYEQYF. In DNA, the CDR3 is TGCGCCAGCAGTGAAAGCATTATGGACTCCTACGAGCAGTACTTC.